The sequence of this T cell receptor beta chain was determined in a study of CD8 T cells in ankylosing spondylitis. Study-wide results and caveats: Clones linked to disease were reported to show significant enrichment in matched ankylosing spondylitis synovial fluid. Apparently characteristic of ankylosing spondylitis blood was a TCR beta motif (under ten highly homologous variants).

This clonotype was found many times. The antigen remains unidentified. TCRdb reprocessed the 5' RACE reads with MiXCR, giving one entry per CDR3 protein. The table records 150,000 to 200,000 distinct CDR3 sequences, 11% of them present only once. The specimen was blood, either unsorted or a sorted T cell fraction (not recorded which). The origin of this receptor is a male donor with ankylosing spondylitis or in good health (not recorded which).

CDR3 region: CATSRPGPYGYTF. As DNA, the CDR3 is TGTGCCACCAGCAGACCGGGACCGTATGGCTACACCTTC. The V gene is TRBV15, the J gene TRBJ1-2, with D perhaps TRBD1 (5 bases). Per germline, CDR1 LNHNV and CDR2 YYDKDF (reference sequence). The CDR3 runs 13 residues. Trimming removed 2 bases from V and 5 bases from J, with 9 bases in between. Drawing the rest from reference TRBV15 and TRBJ1-2, the complete variable domain is DAMVIQNPRYQVTQFGKPVTLSCSQTLNHNVMYWYQQKSSQAPKLLFHYYDKDFNNEADTPDNFQSRRPNTSFCFLDIRSPGLGDTAMYLCATSRPGPYGYTFGSGTRLTVV.